A selection of T cell receptor beta chains follows, all from one sample in a study of somatic mutations in cytotoxic T cells in rheumatoid arthritis. Libraries were prepared by immunoSEQ multiplex PCR; TCRdb keeps only in-frame clonotypes and omits some of them. The repertoire consists of 8,900 or so clones, with roughly 70% occurring once and the leading ten covering more than 30%. The sample comprised CD8+ T cells sorted from blood. These receptors all stem from an adult with rheumatoid arthritis. Both conserved end residues are part of each CDR3. The D gene is left open where the match is weak. The size field is filled for only some rows; it gives once, few, many or a size class.

abundance	v_gene	d_gene	j_gene	CDR3nt	CDR3aa
NA	TRBV7-9	NA	TRBJ1-2	TGTGCCAGCAGCCCAGCACAGGGCGGCTACACCTTC	CASSPAQGGYTF
NA	TRBV2	NA	TRBJ2-7	TGTGCCAGCAGTGCCGGACAAGGGGGACCCTACGAGCAGTACTTC	CASSAGQGGPYEQYF
NA	TRBV7-8	TRBD2	TRBJ2-3	TGTGCCAGCAGCTCTCGGGAGGGATTTACAGATACGCAGTATTTT	CASSSREGFTDTQYF
NA	TRBV28	TRBD1	TRBJ2-5	TGTGCCAGCAGTTTATCCCTCGCGACAGGGCAAGAGACCCAGTACTTC	CASSLSLATGQETQYF
few	TRBV6-6	NA	TRBJ1-1	TGTGCCAGCAGTTACTCGGAGAACACTGAAGCTTTCTTT	CASSYSENTEAFF
once	TRBV2	NA	TRBJ2-1	TGTGCCAGCAGCGAAAGTGGCAGTATTTACAATGAGCAGTTCTTC	CASSESGSIYNEQFF
once	TRBV2	NA	TRBJ1-2	TGTGCCAGCAGCGCCCTGACGGCAAACTATGGCTACACCTTC	CASSALTANYGYTF
few	TRBV28	TRBD1	TRBJ2-7	TGTGCCAGCAGCCCCTGGACAGGCTCCTACGAGCAGTACTTC	CASSPWTGSYEQYF
NA	TRBV28	TRBD2	TRBJ2-7	TGTGCCAGCAGTTGGGGGACTAGCGGTACCTACGAGCAGTACTTC	CASSWGTSGTYEQYF
NA	TRBV7-9	NA	TRBJ1-2	TGTGCCAGCAGCCCCGGGACTGACAACTATGGCTACACCTTC	CASSPGTDNYGYTF
NA	TRBV28	NA	TRBJ2-7	TGTGCCAGCAGCCAGGACAGCATCGGCTACGAGCAGTACTTC	CASSQDSIGYEQYF
once	TRBV27	TRBD2	TRBJ2-3	TGTGCCAGCAGTTTATCTAGCGGGGTCACAGATACGCAGTATTTT	CASSLSSGVTDTQYF
medium-sized	TRBV6-1	TRBD1	TRBJ1-5	TGTGCCAGCAGTGAAAGGGACAGCGAGGGGGGTCAGCCCCAGCATTTT	CASSERDSEGGQPQHF
NA	TRBV6-6	TRBD2	TRBJ2-5	TGTGCCAGCAGTTGGGGACTAGCGGAAGAGACCCAGTACTTC	CASSWGLAEETQYF
NA	TRBV28	NA	TRBJ2-3	TGTGCCAGCAGTTCTGATGTGCTAGCGCGATCGGTCACAGATACGCAGTATTTT	CASSSDVLARSVTDTQYF
NA	TRBV5-4	NA	TRBJ2-2	TGTGCCAGCAGCTTGTACGGGGGTAGGACCGGGGAGCTGTTTTTT	CASSLYGGRTGELFF
NA	TRBV6-4	NA	TRBJ2-1	TGTGCCAGCAGTGAAACCCCAGGGTCAAGGTCAAATGAGCAGTTCTTC	CASSETPGSRSNEQFF
once	TRBV27	TRBD2	TRBJ2-1	TGTGCCAGCAGTTCTGGGGGGGGGATGAGCTACAATGAGCAGTTCTTC	CASSSGGGMSYNEQFF
NA	TRBV28	TRBD2	TRBJ2-3	TGTGCCAGCACCTTTGGGGGACTAGCGGGAGACGTCCCGGGGGATACGCAGTATTTT	CASTFGGLAGDVPGDTQYF
NA	TRBV29-1	NA	TRBJ2-1	TGCAGCTTTTCCCGGGACGGTGCCTACAATGAGCAGTTCTTC	CSFSRDGAYNEQFF
NA	TRBV6-1	NA	TRBJ1-5	TGTGCCAGCAGTATTTGGCCCAATCAGCCCCAGCATTTT	CASSIWPNQPQHF
NA	TRBV9	NA	TRBJ1-5	TGTGCCAGCAGCGTAGCTGATTATCAGCCCCAGCATTTT	CASSVADYQPQHF
once	TRBV27	NA	TRBJ2-6	TGTGCCAGCAGTTTCTTGTCAGGGGATGCCCTGACTTTC	CASSFLSGDALTF
NA	TRBV7-9	NA	TRBJ1-2	TGTGCCAGCAGCTTAGCGGTCACAGGTTGGGGCTACACCTTC	CASSLAVTGWGYTF
NA	TRBV2	NA	TRBJ2-5	TGTGCCAGCAGGGACTTGCTGGAGACCCAGTACTTC	CASRDLLETQYF
NA	TRBV18	TRBD1	TRBJ2-5	TGTGCCAGCTCACCCCGGACAGGGCCACAAGAGACCCAGTACTTC	CASSPRTGPQETQYF
medium-sized	TRBV28	NA	TRBJ2-3	TGTGCCAGCACCGAAACAGGGTACACAGATACGCAGTATTTT	CASTETGYTDTQYF
NA	TRBV6-5	NA	TRBJ2-2	TGTGCCAGCAGACCGGGACCGAACACCGGGGAGCTGTTTTTT	CASRPGPNTGELFF
NA	TRBV28	TRBD2	TRBJ2-3	TGTGCCAGCAGTTTTATAGTAGGCGGGGGGGCCGAAGATACGCAGTATTTT	CASSFIVGGGAEDTQYF
NA	TRBV10-3	TRBD2	TRBJ2-7	TGTGCCATCAGTCCGGGACTAGCGGACTACGAGCAGTACTTC	CAISPGLADYEQYF
few	TRBV29-1	NA	TRBJ1-1	TGCAGCGTTGGCTTGACGTCTGAAGCTTTCTTT	CSVGLTSEAFF
NA	TRBV7-2	TRBD2	TRBJ2-3	TGTGCCAGCAGCCCAATTATTACGGGACTAGCTTCAGATACGCAGTATTTT	CASSPIITGLASDTQYF
NA	TRBV4-3	TRBD2	TRBJ2-3	TGCGCCAGCAGCCAAGACGGGACTAGCGGAATTAGCACAGATACGCAGTATTTT	CASSQDGTSGISTDTQYF
NA	TRBV28	TRBD1	TRBJ1-1	TGTGCCAGCAGTGATCCGGGACAGGGAGGCACTGAAGCTTTCTTT	CASSDPGQGGTEAFF
NA	TRBV29-1	NA	TRBJ2-4	TGCAGCGTTGAAGACAGAGCCAAAAACATTCAGTACTTC	CSVEDRAKNIQYF
NA	TRBV4-1	TRBD1	TRBJ2-1	TGCGCCAGCAGCCAAGAACAGGGGGCTTATGAGCAGTTCTTC	CASSQEQGAYEQFF
NA	TRBV7-3	TRBD2	TRBJ2-2	TGTGCCAGCAGCCGGGGACTAGCGGGAGGAAGGAACACCGGGGAGCTGTTTTTT	CASSRGLAGGRNTGELFF
NA	TRBV11-1	NA	TRBJ2-1	TGTGCCAGCAGCTTAAGTAGCTCGAGGTACAATGAGCAGTTCTTC	CASSLSSSRYNEQFF
NA	TRBV4-1	NA	TRBJ1-6	TGCGCCAGCAGCCAAGAGAGTACGTTAATTTCACCCCTCCACTTT	CASSQESTLISPLHF
NA	TRBV4-3	NA	TRBJ2-3	TGCGCCAGCAGCCAAGTTTTAGGGGATACGCAGTATTTT	CASSQVLGDTQYF
NA	TRBV28	NA	TRBJ2-7	TGTGCCAGCGAGGCTAGCTCCTACGAGCAGTACTTC	CASEASSYEQYF
NA	TRBV6-5	TRBD1	TRBJ1-2	TGTGCCAGCAGTTACAGTACAGGGGATGGGTATGGCTACACCTTC	CASSYSTGDGYGYTF
NA	TRBV5-8	TRBD2	TRBJ2-5	TGTGCCAGCAGCCCATTGGGGCGGGGGCAAGAGACCCAGTACTTC	CASSPLGRGQETQYF
once	TRBV28	TRBD2	TRBJ2-2	TGTGCCAGCAGTACTACTTCGGGACTAGCGGGAGTATCGACCACCGGGGAGCTGTTTTTT	CASSTTSGLAGVSTTGELFF
NA	TRBV28	NA	TRBJ2-4	TGTGCCAGCAGTTCTCCCCCCCGGGGAGGCAAAAACATTCAGTACTTC	CASSSPPRGGKNIQYF
NA	TRBV6-4	TRBD2	TRBJ2-3	TGTGCCAGCAGTGAGGCGGGGGGCACAGATACGCAGTATTTT	CASSEAGGTDTQYF
medium-sized	TRBV27	TRBD2	TRBJ2-1	TGTGCCAGCAGTTTATTGGGGACTAGCGGGAGTAATGAGCAGTTCTTC	CASSLLGTSGSNEQFF
few	TRBV19	NA	TRBJ2-7	TGTGCCAGTAGTAAAGTTGAACAGGGAATTTTGGGCGAGCAGTACTTC	CASSKVEQGILGEQYF
NA	TRBV6-1	NA	TRBJ2-7	TGTGCCAGCGGAAAGGGGGTGTCCTACGAGCAGTACTTC	CASGKGVSYEQYF
NA	TRBV29-1	NA	TRBJ2-2	TGCAGCGTTGAGTGGGAGAAACCCGGGGAGCTGTTTTTT	CSVEWEKPGELFF